This TCR beta chain came from a study of neurological immune-mediated disorders. Via MiXCR, TCRdb re-called the 5' RACE reads, giving one row per CDR3 protein. The sample holds around 70,000 distinct CDR3 sequences; 5.2% are singletons and the top ten take 2.5% to 3%. Germline loops: CDR1 SGHRS, CDR2 YFSETQ. Trimming took 5 bases from V and 5 from J; bases not matched to a gene: 6. The CDR3 has 13 residues. This clonotype has at least ten counts. The rearrangement joins TRBV5-1 to TRBJ2-5, with 7 positions matching TRBD1. The sequencing input was PBMCs. This TCR was sampled from a woman aged 25-40 years with multiple sclerosis. The CDR3: CASRTGPRETQYF. CDR3 sequence (DNA): TGCGCCAGCAGGACAGGGCCCCGGGAGACCCAGTACTTC.